Shown below are 30 T cell receptor beta chains from a single sample sequenced in a study of T cells in women clearing cervical HPV infection. Data came from immunoSEQ multiplex PCR; TCRdb stores just in-frame clones and leaves some out. The sample yields roughly 24,000 clones, of which the top ten take up 4.5% to 5%. The specimen was blood buffy coat. The receptors were sampled from a woman aged 18 to 69 with a cervical HPV16 infection that either progressed to CIN3+ or cleared (not recorded which).

The sequenced part of the CDR3 DNA is TGCGCCAGCAGTCAATCTAGTGACACAGATACG. Protein sequence: CASSQSSDTDT. The full-length CDR3 reads as CASSQSSDTDTQYF. The chain uses TRBV23-1 and TRBJ2-3; no clear D. The read halts 3 residues ahead of the CDR3 end, with the missing end drawn from the germline J gene. TRBV23-1 is an open reading frame, and its role is uncertain. The CDR3 is 14 residues long. The V gene lost 0 bases and the J gene lost 2 bases, with 6 bases spanning the gap.

As for this clone: The read gets to within 3 residues of the CDR3 end, and the germline J gene fills in the rest. This chain connects TRBV5-1 to TRBJ1-2, with D uncertain. CDR1 SGHRS and CDR2 YFSETQ come from the germline V gene. The CDR3 loop spans 13 amino acids. Partial CDR3 DNA: TGCGCCACCACCGGAGCGGGTGGAGAGACC. Its protein product is CATTGAGGET. The full CDR3 protein is CATTGAGGETYTF.

With respect to this clone: The read gets to within 3 residues of the CDR3 end, and the germline J gene fills in the rest. The V gene is TRBV5-4, the J gene TRBJ2-5, with D possibly matching TRBD1 (5 bases). CDR1 is SGHNT and CDR2 is YYREEE in the germline V gene (reference sequence). V lost 5 bases, J lost 3 bases, and 17 bases lay in between. This CDR3 has 15 amino acids. The CDR3 sequence: CASSRGKGLEETQYF. CDR3 DNA (partial): TGTGCCAGCAGTCGCGGTAAGGGGCTTGAAGAGACC.

Turning to this clone: The read terminates 3 residues ahead of where the CDR3 ends, so the germline J gene completes it. The chain joins TRBV7-9 to TRBJ2-3; 9 nucleotides match TRBD1. Germline V gene data show CDR1 as SEHNR and CDR2 as FQNEAQ (reference sequence). The CDR3 is 15 residues long. The V and J ends lost 5 bases and 4 bases, in that order; junction bases with no gene match: 7. CDR3 DNA (partial): TGTGCCAGCAGCCCTCGGGACAGGGAGGCAGATACG. Translated: CASSPRDREADT. The whole CDR3 protein reads CASSPRDREADTQYF.

With respect to this clone: The read terminates 3 residues ahead of where the CDR3 ends, so the germline J gene completes it. This rearrangement joins TRBV19 to TRBJ2-1; 11 positions match TRBD2. The germline V gene has CDR1 LNHDA and CDR2 SQIVND (reference sequence). V was pared by 8 bases and J by 8 bases, with 2 bases of the junction left unmatched. This CDR3 has 12 amino acids. The DNA read from the CDR3 is TGTGCCAGTCGACTAGCGGGGTATGAG. It encodes CASRLAGYE. The whole CDR3 region reads CASRLAGYEQFF.

Considering frequency, this clone is medium-sized (0.01 to 0.1%). The CDR3 end lies 3 residues beyond the end of the read and is filled in from the germline J gene. The chain recombines TRBV2 with TRBJ2-4; D possibly corresponds to TRBD2 (6 bases). Trimming left V 2 bases short and J 3 bases short, with 11 bases between. Germline V gene sequence: CDR1 SNHLY, CDR2 FYNNEI. This CDR3 is 15 amino acids long. This chain's CDR3 is CASSERGFGKNIQYF. CDR3 DNA, as far as it was read: TGTGCCAGCAGTGAACGGGGGTTTGGCAAAAACATT.

Details on this clone: The CDR3 end lies 3 residues beyond the end of the read and is filled in from the germline J gene. Other DNA sequences in this sample translate to the same CDR3. The V and J genes are TRBV6-4 and TRBJ2-3; TRBD2 aligns across 10 bases. From germline, CDR1 is MRHNA and CDR2 SNTAGT. Losses at the gene ends were 6 bases for V and 1 base for J; bases not matched to a gene: 4. The CDR3 is made up of 15 amino acids. CDR3 protein: CASSQLAGRTDTQYF. Partial CDR3 DNA: TGTGCCAGCAGCCAACTAGCGGGGCGCACAGATACG.

Worth noting for this clone: The sequenced fragment ends 3 residues before the CDR3 boundary, so the rest is inferred from the germline J gene. The same CDR3 is also encoded by other DNA sequences in this sample. This rearrangement joins TRBV5-1 to TRBJ2-3; 7 bases are shared with TRBD2. This CDR3 contains 14 residues. Germline V gene sequence: CDR1 SGHRS, CDR2 YFSETQ. The junction had 3 bases not matched to a gene; V was cut back by 3 bases and J by 2 bases. The sequenced part of the CDR3 DNA is TGCGCCAGCAGCTCGGGACTATCCACAGATACG. Residues: CASSSGLSTDT. The CDR3, in full, reads CASSSGLSTDTQYF.

About this clone: From the germline J gene comes the end of the CDR3, since the read stops 3 residues before it. The chain recombines TRBV27 with TRBJ2-7; the match to TRBD1 covers 9 bases. Losses at the gene ends were 6 bases for V and 6 bases for J; bases not matched to a gene: 12. The germline V gene has CDR1 MNHEY and CDR2 SMNVEV (reference sequence). The CDR3 runs to 15 residues. This CDR3 is CASSNKGTGFFEQYF. The sequenced CDR3 bases are TGTGCCAGCAGCAACAAAGGGACAGGGTTTTTCGAG.

Turning to this clone: The read comes to an end 3 residues before the CDR3 does, leaving the germline J gene to fill in the end. The chain is built from TRBV4-1 and TRBJ2-7; perhaps TRBD1 as D (5 bases). Trimming stripped 4 bases from V and 6 bases from J, with 13 bases between. CDR1 and CDR2 from the germline V gene are MGHRA and YSYEKL. The CDR3 spans 13 residues. The CDR3 bases that were read are TGCGCCAGCAGCCTATACCTCAGGGTCGAG. It codes for CASSLYLRVE. The complete CDR3 sequence is CASSLYLRVEQYF.

As for this clone: The missing CDR3 end, 3 residues past where the read stops, is filled in from the germline J gene. The chain links TRBV2 to TRBJ2-1; D gene uncertain. The CDR3 covers 16 residues. Germline assignment: CDR1 SNHLY and CDR2 FYNNEI. With 3 bases removed from V and 4 bases from J, the gap between germline ends came to 16 bases. The CDR3 sequence is CASSDTPGPGYNEQFF. Partial CDR3 DNA: TGTGCCAGCAGTGACACGCCAGGCCCTGGATACAATGAG.

About this clone: Read data end 3 residues before the CDR3 end; the end is taken from the germline J gene. The gene calls are TRBV5-6 and TRBJ1-2; tentative D call: TRBD1 (5 bases). The CDR3 is 14 amino acids. The V gene lost 4 bases and the J gene lost 7 bases, with 17 bases spanning the gap. Germline V gives CDR1 SGHDT, CDR2 YYEEEE. The DNA read from the CDR3 is TGTGCCAGCAGCCGGGGACTAGGGATCTCTGGC. Protein: CASSRGLGISG. The full CDR3 is CASSRGLGISGYTF.

Comments on this clone: Read sequence stops 3 residues before the CDR3 end, and the germline J gene provides the missing end. The chain joins TRBV20-1 to TRBJ2-7; 10 bases line up with TRBD1. Trimming took 0 bases from V and 0 from J; bases not matched to a gene: 8. The CDR3 consists of 17 residues. CDR1 and CDR2 (germline): DFQATT, SNEGSKA (reference sequence). Partial CDR3 DNA: TGCAGTGCTAGAGACCTCTTAGGACAGGGGGTCTCCTACGAG. Amino acid sequence: CSARDLLGQGVSYE. The complete CDR3 sequence is CSARDLLGQGVSYEQYF.

For this clone: The read ends 3 residues before the CDR3 terminus; that terminus is restored from the germline J gene. The chain is built from TRBV20-1 and TRBJ1-5; 10 bases are shared with TRBD1. CDR3 length: 14 amino acids. Per the germline V gene, CDR1 is DFQATT and CDR2 is SNEGSKA (reference sequence). V trimming: 5 bases; J trimming: 5 bases; junction bases outside the gene matches: 6. The CDR3 loop is CSASSTGGYQPQHF. The sequenced part of the CDR3 DNA is TGCAGTGCTTCCTCGACAGGGGGCTATCAGCCC.

Of note for this clone: The read is 3 residues too short to cover the CDR3 end, so that end is filled in from the germline J gene. The genes are TRBV30 and TRBJ1-3; tentative D call: TRBD1 (6 bases). The CDR3 covers 13 residues. Germline V gives CDR1 GTSNPN, CDR2 SVGIG (reference sequence). Trimming took 5 bases from V and 4 from J, leaving 12 bases between them. The sequenced CDR3 bases are TGTGCCTGGTCGGGGGGGCCGGGAAACACC. Protein: CAWSGGPGNT. The whole CDR3 protein reads CAWSGGPGNTIYF.

As regards this clone: The read terminates 3 residues before the CDR3 end, so the remaining end is supplied by the germline J gene. This chain connects TRBV19 to TRBJ2-3; a weak D match, TRBD1 (5 bases). Trimming took 3 bases from V and 5 from J, leaving 9 bases between them. Per germline, CDR1 LNHDA and CDR2 SQIVND (reference sequence). This CDR3 contains 13 residues. This CDR3 reads CASSMYRQDTQYF. The sequenced CDR3 bases are TGTGCCAGTAGTATGTACAGGCAAGATACG.

As concerns this clone: From the germline J gene comes the end of the CDR3, since the read stops 3 residues before it. The chain couples TRBV6-1 to TRBJ1-2; D perhaps matches TRBD1 (6 bases). Looked up from germline, CDR1 is MNHNS and CDR2 is SASEGT. V was cut by 5 bases and J by 3 bases, with 13 bases left in between. There are 14 residues in the CDR3. The CDR3 DNA, read in part, is TGTGCCAGCAGTCAAGACAGGACCTACTATGGC. Residues: CASSQDRTYYG. The complete CDR3 protein is CASSQDRTYYGYTF.

As for this clone: The read ends 3 residues shy of where the CDR3 ends; the end is completed using the germline J gene. The chain combines TRBV7-3 with TRBJ2-3, with 10 bases that match TRBD2. V dropped 4 bases and J dropped 0; count of bases not matched to a gene: 1. CDR3 length: 15 residues. Germline V gives CDR1 SGHTA, CDR2 FQGTGA. Here the CDR3 reads CASSSAGGSTDTQYF. The sequenced part of the CDR3 DNA is TGTGCCAGCAGCTCAGCGGGGGGGAGCACAGATACG.

The DNA read from the CDR3 is TGTGCCAGTAGTATAACCGGACAGGGGGGAGAGACC. Translated, it gives CASSITGQGGET. The full CDR3 reads CASSITGQGGETQYF. The V and J genes are TRBV19 and TRBJ2-5; 10 bases are shared with TRBD1. The read stops 3 residues short of the end of the CDR3; the missing end is completed from the germline J gene. Losses at the gene ends were 2 bases for V and 4 bases for J; bases not matched to a gene: 4. The CDR3 runs to 15 residues. CDR1 is LNHDA and CDR2 is SQIVND in the germline V gene (reference sequence). The full variable domain, in which reference TRBV19 and TRBJ2-5 provide the parts outside the CDR3, is DGGITQSPKYLFRKEGQNVTLSCEQNLNHDAMYWYRQDPGQGLRLIYYSQIVNDFQKGDIAEGYSVSREKKESFPLTVTSAQKNPTAFYLCASSITGQGGETQYFGPGTRLLVL.

On this clone itself: The CDR3 goes on 3 residues after the read ends, and that part is filled in from the germline J gene. V is TRBV19 and J is TRBJ2-2, with no clear D. Germline-derived CDR1 and CDR2 are LNHDA and SQIVND (reference sequence). CDR3 length: 14 residues. Trimming cost V 3 bases and J 2 bases, with 7 bases left between them. CDR3 sequence: CASSIGPNTGELFF. The CDR3 DNA, read in part, is TGTGCCAGTAGTATTGGCCCTAACACCGGGGAG.

To note about this clone: The CDR3 end is not reached by the read, which stops 3 residues before it; the germline J gene fills it in. The chain uses TRBV20-1 and TRBJ1-1; D may be TRBD1 (5 bases). Trimming removed 5 bases from V and 6 bases from J, with 19 bases in between. The CDR3 runs 14 residues. Looked up from germline, CDR1 is DFQATT and CDR2 is SNEGSKA (reference sequence). CDR3 residues: CSALEKWGVAEAFF. The part of the CDR3 DNA that was read is TGCAGTGCTCTGGAGAAGTGGGGGGTGGCTGAA.

As regards this clone: The read finishes 3 residues shy of the CDR3 end, and the germline J gene is used to complete it. The rearrangement uses TRBV28 and TRBJ2-5; D ambiguous. Germline values: CDR1 MDHEN, CDR2 SYDVKM. Trimming left V 2 bases short and J 0 bases short, with 7 bases between. The CDR3 has 14 residues. The CDR3: CASSLIEDQETQYF. CDR3 bases read: TGTGCCAGCAGTTTAATCGAGGACCAAGAGACC.

As regards this clone: Coverage ceases 3 residues before the CDR3 finishes, and the germline J gene fills in the end. J is TRBJ2-1 and V is TRBV19; D is unclear. Trimming took off 4 bases at V and 2 bases at J, with 9 bases between the two ends. In germline, CDR1 is LNHDA, CDR2 SQIVND (reference sequence). This CDR3 is 14 amino acids long. The CDR3: CASSTPPAYNEQFF. CDR3 DNA (partial): TGTGCCAGTAGTACCCCCCCTGCCTACAATGAG.

Of note for this clone: The CDR3 extends 3 residues past the end of the read, so its final part is completed from the germline J gene. V and J are TRBV4-1 and TRBJ2-7, with 8 bases fitting TRBD1. The CDR3 covers 15 residues. The J segment lost 1 base and the V segment lost 3 bases, leaving 5 bases of the junction unmatched. The germline V gene has CDR1 MGHRA and CDR2 YSYEKL. The CDR3 sequence: CASSHHGQGSYEQYF. The CDR3 bases that were read are TGCGCCAGCAGCCACCACGGACAGGGTTCCTACGAG.

As concerns this clone: The read ends 3 residues before the CDR3 terminus; that terminus is restored from the germline J gene. The chain links TRBV5-1 to TRBJ2-2; TRBD1 agrees at 7 bases. Losses at the gene ends were 0 bases for V and 2 bases for J; bases not matched to a gene: 4. This CDR3 is built from 16 residues. Per the germline V gene, CDR1 is SGHRS and CDR2 is YFSETQ. The DNA read from the CDR3 is TGCGCCAGCAGCTTGGAAGGGACAGCTAACACCGGGGAG. Amino acid sequence: CASSLEGTANTGE. The entire CDR3 sequence reads CASSLEGTANTGELFF.

Remarks on this clone: Sequencing ends 3 residues short of the CDR3 end; the germline J gene provides the rest. The rearrangement links TRBV19 to TRBJ1-5; possible D gene TRBD1, 5 bases. Trimming stripped 4 bases from V and 3 bases from J, with 7 bases between. This CDR3 contains 13 residues. Germline-derived CDR1 and CDR2 are LNHDA and SQIVND (reference sequence). CDR3 bases read: TGTGCCAGTAGTACAGGGTTCAATCAGCCC. Translating it yields CASSTGFNQP. The whole CDR3 region reads CASSTGFNQPQHF.

Turning to this clone: The sequence runs out 3 residues before the end of the CDR3; the remainder is reconstructed from the germline J gene. V usage is TRBV30 and J usage is TRBJ1-4; 8 positions agree with TRBD1. With V trimmed by 2 bases and J by 5 bases, 7 bases remained unmatched. The CDR3 has 15 amino acids. Per the germline V gene, CDR1 is GTSNPN and CDR2 is SVGIG (reference sequence). The CDR3 reads CAWSTGTGPNEKLFF. The CDR3 bases that were read are TGTGCCTGGAGTACCGGGACAGGCCCGAATGAAAAA.

Comment on this clone: The read halts 3 residues ahead of the CDR3 end, with the missing end drawn from the germline J gene. This chain connects TRBV20-1 to TRBJ2-3, with D perhaps TRBD1 (5 bases). The CDR3 loop spans 15 amino acids. V shed 2 bases and J shed 2 bases, with 14 bases lying between them. Germline CDR1 and CDR2: DFQATT and SNEGSKA (reference sequence). The CDR3: CSARKATGVTDTQYF. The part of the CDR3 DNA that was read is TGCAGTGCTAGAAAAGCAACAGGTGTCACAGATACG.

To note about this clone: The CDR3 extends 3 residues past the end of the read, so its final part is completed from the germline J gene. The chain recombines TRBV6-4 with TRBJ1-6; 8 bases map to TRBD1. Germline values: CDR1 MRHNA, CDR2 SNTAGT. CDR3 size: 15 residues. The V gene end was trimmed by 6 bases and the J gene end by 9 bases; junction bases not matched to a gene: 10. CDR3 protein: CASSPDRGFGSPLHF. CDR3 bases read: TGTGCCAGCAGCCCCGACAGGGGATTCGGTTCACCC.

Notes on this clone: The sequenced fragment ends 3 residues before the CDR3 boundary, so the rest is inferred from the germline J gene. The chain has TRBV5-4 and TRBJ2-5; D might be TRBD1 (5 bases). Germline V lookup: CDR1 SGHNT, CDR2 YYREEE (reference sequence). V was cut by 4 bases and J by 2 bases, with 12 bases left in between. The CDR3 is 14 residues long. The CDR3 DNA, read in part, is TGTGCCAGCAGCCTCCCCCAGGGTCAAGAGACC. This sequence encodes CASSLPQGQET. The complete CDR3 protein is CASSLPQGQETQYF.